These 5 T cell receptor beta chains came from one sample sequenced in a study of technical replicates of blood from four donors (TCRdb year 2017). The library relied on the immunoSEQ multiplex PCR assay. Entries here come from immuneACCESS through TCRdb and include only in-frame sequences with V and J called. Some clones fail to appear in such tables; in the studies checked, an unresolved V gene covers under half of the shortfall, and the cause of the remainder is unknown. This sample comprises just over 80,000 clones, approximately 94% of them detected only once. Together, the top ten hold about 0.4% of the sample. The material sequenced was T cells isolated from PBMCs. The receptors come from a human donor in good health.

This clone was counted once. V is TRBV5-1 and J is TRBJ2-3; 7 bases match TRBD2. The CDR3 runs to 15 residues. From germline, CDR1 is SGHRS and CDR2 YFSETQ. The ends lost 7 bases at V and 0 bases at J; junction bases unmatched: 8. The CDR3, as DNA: TGCGCCAGCGGCCTTAGCGGGTCTAGCACAGATACGCAGTATTTT. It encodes CASGLSGSSTDTQYF.

The CDR3 bases are TGTGCCAGTAGCCAGGACTCGCGAGATCAGCCCCAGCATTTT. Its protein is CASSQDSRDQPQHF. This rearrangement joins TRBV19 to TRBJ1-5; D is unresolved. In germline, CDR1 is LNHDA, CDR2 SQIVND (reference sequence). The germline V and J ends were trimmed by 6 bases and 5 bases, with 14 bases remaining between them. The CDR3 contains 14 residues.

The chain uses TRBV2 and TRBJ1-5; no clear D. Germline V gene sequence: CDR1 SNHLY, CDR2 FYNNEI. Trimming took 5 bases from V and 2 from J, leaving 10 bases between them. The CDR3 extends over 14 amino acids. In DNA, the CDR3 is TGTGCCAGCAGTATTCGGGGAGGCAATCAGCCCCAGCATTTT. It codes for CASSIRGGNQPQHF.

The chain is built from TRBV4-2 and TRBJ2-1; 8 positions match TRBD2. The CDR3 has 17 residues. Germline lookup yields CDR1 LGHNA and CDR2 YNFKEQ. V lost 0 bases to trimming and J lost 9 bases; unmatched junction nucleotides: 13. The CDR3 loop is CASSQDEGLGLASEQFF. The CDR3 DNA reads TGTGCCAGCAGCCAAGATGAAGGGTTAGGACTAGCCAGTGAGCAGTTCTTC.

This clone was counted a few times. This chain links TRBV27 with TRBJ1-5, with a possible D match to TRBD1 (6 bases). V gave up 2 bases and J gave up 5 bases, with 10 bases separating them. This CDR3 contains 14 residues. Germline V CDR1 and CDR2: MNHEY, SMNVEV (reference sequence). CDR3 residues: CASSLTGRDQPQHF. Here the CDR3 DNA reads TGTGCCAGCAGTTTAACAGGGAGGGATCAGCCCCAGCATTTT.